This T cell receptor beta chain was documented in a study of blood T cell repertoires in COVID-19. The overall study: The study drew acute and convalescent COVID-19 samples from the United States, Italy and Spain. Sources were T cells, B-cell-depleted T cells, or PBMCs; the material itself was cDNA or gDNA.

Method: immunoSEQ multiplex PCR; TCRdb's copy keeps in-frame clones and lacks some. Of just over 300,000 clones detected, approximately 89% appear once; the ten largest clones hold 1.8%. Trimming pared 6 bases from V and 5 bases from J, leaving 16 bases between. Looked up from germline, CDR1 is SGHVS and CDR2 is FNYEAQ. The CDR3 length is 15 residues. This clone was observed a single time. Seattle's enrolled individuals joined amid active infection and were then monitored longitudinally. This receptor was taken from a woman between 25 and 40 years old with COVID-19, enrolled during active disease. The chain combines TRBV7-6 with TRBJ1-4; D is uncertain. Sequencing used peripheral blood. CDR3: CASRSSSGWNEKLFF. CDR3 sequence (DNA): TGTGCCAGCAGGTCTAGCTCCGGTTGGAATGAAAAACTGTTTTTT. Looking up the rest from reference TRBV7-6 and TRBJ1-4 gives the full variable domain: GAGVSQSPRYKVTKRGQDVALRCDPISGHVSLYWYRQALGQGPEFLTYFNYEAQQDKSGLPNDRFSAERPEGSISTLTIQRTEQRDSAMYRCASRSSSGWNEKLFFGSGTQLSVL.